Listed here is a single T cell receptor (beta chain). Clones were read by immunoSEQ multiplex PCR, and TCRdb kept only the in-frame ones, dropping some. The sample contains over 250,000 clones, about 93% of which appear only once. These data come from a study of blood T cell repertoires in COVID-19. The V gene's germline CDR1 is SNHLY and CDR2 FYNNEI. Trimming cost V 3 bases and J 4 bases, with 15 bases left between them. This CDR3 comprises 15 residues. The sample comprised PBMCs or T cells enriched from blood (not recorded which). The clonotype was recovered from a woman in her 30s who had recovered from COVID-19. The rearrangement uses TRBV2 and TRBJ1-1; perhaps TRBD1 as D (6 bases). CDR3 nucleotide sequence: TGTGCCAGCAGTGACCGTGCACAGGGCGCCACTGAAGCTTTCTTT. Translating gives CASSDRAQGATEAFF. Full variable domain (outside the CDR3, taken from reference TRBV2 and TRBJ1-1): EPEVTQTPSHQVTQMGQEVILRCVPISNHLYFYWYRQILGQKVEFLVSFYNNEISEKSEIFDDQFSVERPDGSNFTLKIRSTKLEDSAMYFCASSDRAQGATEAFFGQGTRLTVV.